The 8 T cell receptor beta chains in this list originate from one sample, sequenced in a study of regulatory T cells in long-lasting Graves disease. Library construction for TCR beta used iRepertoire HTBI primers and Arm-PCR of CDR3 regions. A single record per CDR3 protein comes from TCRdb applying MiXCR to the multiplex PCR reads. The sample has a few hundred thousand distinct CDR3 sequences, roughly 24% seen once; the top ten hold around 30%. The sample's time point: persistent/refractory GD, antithyroid drugs over 5 years with positive TRAb. RNA from PBMCs was the source of the TCR library. The specimen was peripheral blood mononuclear cells (PBMCs), collected when the disease was refractory, from a patient treated with antithyroid drugs. The source is a woman aged 40 to 50 with Graves disease.

This clonotype was recorded many times. The rearrangement uses TRBV11-2 and TRBJ2-7; 11 bases agree with TRBD2. V lost 6 bases, J lost 4 bases, and 11 bases stayed unmatched. The CDR3 is made up of 16 amino acids. The germline V gene has CDR1 SGHAT and CDR2 FQNNGV. CDR3 region: CASSSYKGTSGYEQYF. The CDR3 DNA sequence: TGTGCCAGCAGTTCATACAAAGGGACTAGCGGATACGAGCAGTACTTC.

This clonotype was found many times. This chain joins TRBV19 and TRBJ1-2, with D unresolved. This CDR3 contains 12 residues. Germline CDR1 and CDR2: LNHDA and SQIVND (reference sequence). Trimming left V 6 bases short and J 0 bases short, with 5 bases between. CDR3 loop: CASRESNYGYTF. The DNA for the CDR3 is TGTGCCAGTAGAGAATCTAACTATGGCTACACCTTC.

This clonotype was seen many times. The CDR3 nucleotides are TGTGCCAGCAGTTTGGTATTACTAGCGGGGAGATCACAAGAGACCCAGTACTTC. It encodes CASSLVLLAGRSQETQYF. This chain links TRBV28 with TRBJ2-5; 10 bases are a match to TRBD2. This CDR3 contains 18 residues. CDR1 is MDHEN, CDR2 SYDVKM, per germline. Trimming removed 3 bases from V and 2 bases from J; junction bases left unmatched: 12.

The genes are TRBV20-1 and TRBJ2-7; the match to TRBD2 covers 10 bases. Germline values: CDR1 DFQATT, CDR2 SNEGSKA (reference sequence). The CDR3 is 14 residues long. The junction had 11 bases not matched to a gene; V was cut back by 6 bases and J by 6 bases. The CDR3 DNA is TGCAGTGCGGACTCGAGCGGGAGGGCCTCCGAGCAGTACTTC. Its translation: CSADSSGRASEQYF.

This sequence joins TRBV5-1 and TRBJ2-7, with 8 positions matching TRBD2. The V gene end was trimmed by 0 bases and the J gene end by 4 bases; junction bases not matched to a gene: 6. CDR1 is SGHRS, CDR2 YFSETQ, per germline. This CDR3 has 15 amino acids. CDR3 amino acids: CASSLAWTSIYEQYF. CDR3 nucleotides: TGCGCCAGCAGCTTGGCCTGGACTAGCATTTACGAGCAGTACTTC.

The chain joins TRBV14 to TRBJ2-2; TRBD1 is a possible D gene (6 bases). V gave up 7 bases and J gave up 4 bases, with 13 bases separating them. This CDR3 is 14 amino acids long. Germline CDR1 is SGHDN and CDR2 is FVKESK. CDR3 in DNA: TGTGCCAGCAAAACCGACAGGTTCACCGGGGAGCTGTTTTTT. Its translation: CASKTDRFTGELFF.

This clonotype has at least ten counts. The chain recombines TRBV29-1 with TRBJ2-7; 13 bases match TRBD2. The CDR3 is made up of 15 amino acids. Losses at the gene ends were 7 bases for V and 4 bases for J; bases not matched to a gene: 10. CDR1 is SQVTM and CDR2 is ANQGSEA in the germline V gene. The CDR3, as DNA: TGCAGCGCCGATGGGACTAGCGGGAATCAATACGAGCAGTACTTC. Its protein is CSADGTSGNQYEQYF.

This clonotype turned up a few times. The gene calls are TRBV10-3 and TRBJ2-2; 10 bases match TRBD1. The CDR3 spans 17 residues. Germline assignment: CDR1 ENHRY and CDR2 SYGVKD. V shed 3 bases, J shed 4 bases, and the junction held 8 bases outside the gene matches. CDR3: CAISDPTGGGFTGELFF. CDR3 nucleotides: TGTGCCATCAGTGACCCGACAGGGGGCGGATTCACCGGGGAGCTGTTTTTT.